Shown below are 22 T cell receptor beta chains from a single sample sequenced in a study of T cell responses to AZD1222 COVID-19 vaccine. The table came from immunoSEQ multiplex PCR; TCRdb's copy has only in-frame clones and leaves some out. In the table there are roughly 190,000 clones, 90% to 95% of which are singletons. The sample consisted of peripheral blood, taken 28 days after the second dose of the MenACWY control vaccine. The receptors originated from an adult who received the MenACWY meningococcal vaccine as a control.

The genes are TRBV12-5 and TRBJ2-3; D may be TRBD2 (6 bases). With 3 bases removed from V and 3 bases from J, the gap between germline ends came to 13 bases. This CDR3 is 15 amino acids long. From germline, CDR1 is LGHNT and CDR2 FRNRAP. The CDR3 loop is CASGLSAEGTDTQYF. The DNA for the CDR3 is TGTGCTAGTGGTTTATCGGCGGAGGGGACAGATACGCAGTATTTT.

The chain links TRBV24-1 to TRBJ2-1; D gene uncertain. The CDR3 spans 14 residues. Germline CDR1 and CDR2: KGHDR and SFDVKD. Between the trimmed V and J ends, which lost 4 bases and 6 bases, there was a span of 12 bases. CDR3 DNA: TGTGCCACCAGTGACCCCTCTAGGCTCAATGAGCAGTTCTTC. Amino acid sequence: CATSDPSRLNEQFF.

On this clone itself: This CDR3 is also generated by other DNA sequences in the sample. The chain recombines TRBV19 with TRBJ1-1, with TRBD1 as a possible D gene (6 bases). The CDR3 is made up of 13 amino acids. CDR1 and CDR2 (germline): LNHDA, SQIVND (reference sequence). The germline V and J ends were trimmed by 6 bases and 1 base, with 9 bases remaining between them. In DNA, the CDR3 is TGTGCCAGTAGGAGGGGGTCGAACACTGAAGCTTTCTTT. The encoded protein is CASRRGSNTEAFF. The full variable domain, its missing parts supplied by reference TRBV19 and TRBJ1-1, is DGGITQSPKYLFRKEGQNVTLSCEQNLNHDAMYWYRQDPGQGLRLIYYSQIVNDFQKGDIAEGYSVSREKKESFPLTVTSAQKNPTAFYLCASRRGSNTEAFFGQGTRLTVV.

The CDR3 nucleotides are TGTGCCAGCAGATCGACAGGGGGGGTAGAGACCCAGTACTTC. It encodes CASRSTGGVETQYF. The chain combines TRBV3-1 (or the pseudogene TRBV3-2) with TRBJ2-5, with 9 bases fitting TRBD1. J lost 4 bases, V lost 6 bases, and 6 bases had no gene match. CDR1 is LGHDT, CDR2 YNNKEL, per germline (reference sequence). This CDR3 comprises 14 residues.

The chain joins TRBV12-3 or TRBV12-4 to TRBJ2-5, with D uncertain. This CDR3 is built from 11 residues. V was shortened by 3 bases and J by 4 bases, with 3 bases between the two germline ends. The CDR3 loop is CASSFRETQYF. The CDR3 DNA follows: TGTGCCAGCAGTTTTCGAGAGACCCAGTACTTC.

This chain links TRBV5-6 with TRBJ2-3, with D uncertain. Germline loops: CDR1 SGHDT, CDR2 YYEEEE. This CDR3 has 14 residues. The V and J ends lost 2 bases and 2 bases respectively, with 9 bases between them. CDR3 amino acids: CASSFPLHTDTQYF. The CDR3 DNA sequence: TGTGCCAGCAGCTTCCCTCTCCACACAGATACGCAGTATTTT.

This chain connects TRBV7-2 to TRBJ2-5; TRBD2 agrees at 12 bases. The V segment lost 5 bases and the J segment 5 bases; nucleotides outside the gene matches: 9. The CDR3 sequence is 16 residues long. Germline assignment: CDR1 SGHTA and CDR2 FQGNSA. The DNA for the CDR3 is TGTGCCAGCAGCCTGAGACTAGCGGGAGCCGAGGAGACCCAGTACTTC. Its protein product is CASSLRLAGAEETQYF.

This clone has just a few counts. The sample contains more than one DNA sequence encoding this CDR3. The V gene is TRBV19, the J gene TRBJ1-5; D gene uncertain. With 4 bases removed from V and 0 bases from J, the gap between germline ends came to 4 bases. This CDR3 comprises 13 residues. The germline V gene has CDR1 LNHDA and CDR2 SQIVND (reference sequence). The CDR3 coding sequence is TGTGCCAGTAGTACCGATAGCAATCAGCCCCAGCATTTT. This codes for CASSTDSNQPQHF.

The V and J genes are TRBV27 and TRBJ2-7, with a weak D call TRBD1 (6 bases). The V gene lost 6 bases and the J gene lost 3 bases, with 18 bases spanning the gap. Per germline, CDR1 MNHEY and CDR2 SMNVEV (reference sequence). CDR3 length equals 15 residues. The CDR3 region has the DNA TGTGCCAGCAGCCGAGCAGTTACCAGGGGCTACGAGCAGTACTTC. This translates into CASSRAVTRGYEQYF.

The V and J genes are TRBV9 and TRBJ1-3; D unclear. This CDR3 region has 12 residues. The germline V gene encodes CDR1 SGDLS and CDR2 YYNGEE. Trimming stripped 7 bases from V and 7 bases from J, with 12 bases between. CDR3 amino acids: CASARGANTIYF. In DNA form, the CDR3 reads TGTGCCAGCGCCCGCGGAGCGAACACCATATATTTT.

The CDR3 DNA is TGTGCCAGTAGAACTAGCGGTAGCACAGATACGCAGTATTTT. This sequence encodes CASRTSGSTDTQYF. The gene calls are TRBV19 and TRBJ2-3; the match to TRBD2 covers 8 bases. Germline V gene data show CDR1 as LNHDA and CDR2 as SQIVND (reference sequence). V shed 6 bases, J shed 0 bases, and the junction held 2 bases outside the gene matches. CDR3 length: 14 residues. The complete variable domain, with remaining parts taken from reference TRBV19 and TRBJ2-3, reads DGGITQSPKYLFRKEGQNVTLSCEQNLNHDAMYWYRQDPGQGLRLIYYSQIVNDFQKGDIAEGYSVSREKKESFPLTVTSAQKNPTAFYLCASRTSGSTDTQYFGPGTRLTVL.

The chain uses TRBV11-3 and TRBJ2-1; 9 bases are shared with TRBD2. The junction had 8 bases not matched to a gene; V was cut back by 1 base and J by 7 bases. There are 16 residues in the CDR3. Germline CDR1 SGHNT, CDR2 YENEEA. CDR3 coding DNA: TGTGCCAGCAGCTTAGGGTCCGCGGGAGGGCCAAATGAGCAGTTCTTC. This gives the protein CASSLGSAGGPNEQFF.

This clone was recorded once. The genes are TRBV3-1 (or the pseudogene TRBV3-2) and TRBJ1-6; D call uncertain. V lost 1 base and J 7 bases, leaving 11 bases between the germline ends. This CDR3 has 15 residues. Germline-derived CDR1 and CDR2 are LGHDT and YNNKEL (reference sequence). This chain's CDR3 is CASSQVESANSPLHF. In DNA form, the CDR3 reads TGTGCCAGCAGCCAAGTGGAGTCAGCGAATTCACCCCTCCACTTT.

The chain is built from TRBV7-2 and TRBJ2-2; 7 bases align to TRBD2. Trimming took 4 bases from V and 1 from J; bases not matched to a gene: 0. Germline V gene lookup returns CDR1 SGHTA and CDR2 FQGNSA. This CDR3 is built from 14 residues. As DNA, the CDR3 is TGTGCCAGCAGCTCTAGCGGGAACACCGGGGAGCTGTTTTTT. Amino acids: CASSSSGNTGELFF.

The V gene is TRBV28, the J gene TRBJ1-1; 8 bases are a match to TRBD1. V was pared by 6 bases and J by 5 bases, with 5 bases of the junction left unmatched. The CDR3 consists of 13 residues. Per germline, CDR1 MDHEN and CDR2 SYDVKM. CDR3 coding DNA: TGTGCCAGCAGAGACAGGGGTCAAACTGAAGCTTTCTTT. Its protein product is CASRDRGQTEAFF.

Note on this clone: At one end the junction does not follow the germline gene, possibly because of a read error. The chain couples TRBV5-6 to TRBJ1-3, with 8 bases identical to TRBD1. This CDR3 contains 16 residues. Germline-derived CDR1 and CDR2 are SGHDT and YYEEEE. The CDR3 spells CASSLSGGTPGNTIYF. CDR3 coding DNA: TGTGCCAGCAGCTTGTCAGGGGGCACTCCTGGGAACACCATATATTTT.

This sequence joins TRBV29-1 and TRBJ2-1, with 9 bases lining up with TRBD2. Losses at the gene ends were 8 bases for V and 0 bases for J; bases not matched to a gene: 14. This CDR3 region has 17 residues. Germline V gene lookup returns CDR1 SQVTM and CDR2 ANQGSEA. CDR3: CSSILVAGGGSYNEQFF. The CDR3 region has the DNA TGCAGCAGTATCCTGGTGGCGGGAGGGGGCTCCTACAATGAGCAGTTCTTC.

The chain has TRBV2 and TRBJ1-2; TRBD1 matches 9 bases. This CDR3 contains 13 residues. CDR1 and CDR2 from the germline V gene are SNHLY and FYNNEI. Germline trimming cut 6 bases from V and 7 bases from J; bases unmatched to any gene: 6. CDR3: CASRQDRGRGYTF. The CDR3 DNA reads TGTGCCAGCAGGCAGGACAGGGGACGTGGCTACACCTTC.

The J gene is TRBJ1-4, the V gene TRBV2; D unresolved. V lost 6 bases and J lost 1, with 15 bases in between. The CDR3 covers 16 residues. Germline V CDR1 and CDR2: SNHLY, FYNNEI. CDR3 sequence (DNA): TGTGCCAGCAGGGAGAGGTCAGGCTTAACTAATGAAAAACTGTTTTTT. Amino acids: CASRERSGLTNEKLFF.

The chain links TRBV5-1 to TRBJ2-1; perhaps TRBD1 as D (5 bases). Per the germline V gene, CDR1 is SGHRS and CDR2 is YFSETQ. CDR3 length equals 19 residues. V was shortened by 0 bases and J by 7 bases, with 26 bases between the two germline ends. The CDR3 is CASSLEAGMPGSVPNEQFF. CDR3 nucleotides: TGCGCCAGCAGCTTGGAGGCAGGGATGCCCGGTAGTGTTCCAAATGAGCAGTTCTTC. Full variable domain (remainder filled in from reference TRBV5-1 and TRBJ2-1): KAGVTQTPRYLIKTRGQQVTLSCSPISGHRSVSWYQQTPGQGLQFLFEYFSETQRNKGNFPGRFSGRQFSNSRSEMNVSTLELGDSALYLCASSLEAGMPGSVPNEQFFGPGTRLTVL.

The chain combines TRBV2 with TRBJ1-6; no clear D gene. Trimming stripped 2 bases from V and 6 bases from J, with 8 bases between. The CDR3 spans 14 residues. Germline CDR1 SNHLY, CDR2 FYNNEI. Here the CDR3 DNA reads TGTGCCAGCAGTGAACCGGGCGGTAATTCACCCCTCCACTTT. It translates to CASSEPGGNSPLHF.

As concerns this clone: Additional DNA sequences in this sample encode the identical CDR3. The chain carries TRBV7-2 and TRBJ2-5; D uncertain. CDR3 size: 12 residues. The germline gives CDR1 SGHTA, CDR2 FQGNSA. Trimming removed 4 bases at V and 2 bases at J, with 5 bases between. In DNA form, the CDR3 reads TGTGCCAGCAGCTCCCCTCAAGAGACCCAGTACTTC. It yields the protein CASSSPQETQYF. Full variable domain (outside the CDR3, taken from reference TRBV7-2 and TRBJ2-5): GAGVSQSPSNKVTEKGKDVELRCDPISGHTALYWYRQSLGQGLEFLIYFQGNSAPDKSGLPSDRFSAERTGGSVSTLTIQRTQQEDSAVYLCASSSPQETQYFGPGTRLLVL.